The 21 T cell receptor beta chains presented below share a single source sample, sequenced in a study of shared T cell receptors in the human thymus. Profiled with immunoSEQ multiplex PCR; TCRdb holds only in-frame clones, not every one. The profile shows roughly 700,000 clones, approximately 88% of them singletons. This same sample was also taken into another study, of human thymus T cells.

The sample comprised thymocytes. These receptors all come from a boy under three years old with a congenital heart defect.

In its sample, this clone was seen a few times. The chain uses TRBV11-3 and TRBJ1-5; perhaps TRBD1 as D (5 bases). This CDR3 comprises 15 residues. CDR1 and CDR2 (germline): SGHNT, YENEEA. Trimming shortened V by 6 bases and J by 0 bases, and 12 bases separated the two germline ends. CDR3 protein: CASRRYRYSNQPQHF. In DNA, the CDR3 is TGTGCCAGCAGGAGGTACAGGTATAGCAATCAGCCCCAGCATTTT.

V and J are TRBV29-1 and TRBJ1-1; D might be TRBD1 (5 bases). There are 13 residues in the CDR3. CDR1 and CDR2 from the germline V gene are SQVTM and ANQGSEA. In DNA form, the CDR3 reads TGCACCGCGGCGGGGCGAGCGAACACTGAAGCTTTCTTT. Translated, it gives CTAAGRANTEAFF.

The chain links TRBV19 to TRBJ1-5; 10 bases align to TRBD1. Germline V gene lookup returns CDR1 LNHDA and CDR2 SQIVND (reference sequence). The length of the CDR3 is 14 residues. V lost 6 bases, J lost 6 bases, and 5 bases stayed unmatched. CDR3 residues: CASRTDRGSQPQHF. DNA of the CDR3: TGTGCCAGTAGAACGGACAGGGGGAGTCAGCCCCAGCATTTT.

This clone was seen a handful of times. The rearrangement joins TRBV27 to TRBJ2-5; TRBD1 aligns across 10 bases. In germline, CDR1 is MNHEY, CDR2 SMNVEV (reference sequence). The length of the CDR3 is 16 residues. The ends lost 5 bases at V and 4 bases at J; junction bases unmatched: 10. As DNA, the CDR3 is TGTGCCAGCAGTCACTCCGGGACAGGGGAAGGAGAGACCCAGTACTTC. It codes for CASSHSGTGEGETQYF.

V and J are TRBV5-5 and TRBJ1-2, with TRBD1 matching over 9 bases. The V and J ends lost 0 bases and 1 base, in that order; junction bases with no gene match: 1. Germline V gene data show CDR1 as SGHKS and CDR2 as YYEKEE (reference sequence). The CDR3 is 15 amino acids. This CDR3 is CASSLEGQGNYGYTF. The CDR3 coding sequence is TGTGCCAGCAGCTTGGAGGGACAGGGTAACTATGGCTACACCTTC.

J is TRBJ2-3 and V is TRBV5-1; 7 positions agree with TRBD1. This CDR3 is built from 19 residues. The germline V gene encodes CDR1 SGHRS and CDR2 YFSETQ. V gave up 2 bases and J gave up 1 base; unmatched junction bases: 16. The CDR3 DNA follows: TGCGCCAGCAGCTTAGACCCGAATATTGACAGGGTCGGCACAGATACGCAGTATTTT. Amino acid sequence: CASSLDPNIDRVGTDTQYF.

The V call is TRBV28, the J call TRBJ2-1; possibly TRBD2 for D (6 bases). V was cut by 4 bases and J by 7 bases, with 23 bases left in between. The CDR3 covers 17 residues. The germline V gene encodes CDR1 MDHEN and CDR2 SYDVKM. CDR3 sequence (DNA): TGTGCCAGCAGTTCCCCAGGGAGGCCTCCGCCCGGGAATGAGCAGTTCTTC. Translating it yields CASSSPGRPPPGNEQFF.

The V call is TRBV27, the J call TRBJ1-2; TRBD1 agrees at 9 bases. The CDR3 runs 17 residues. V dropped 5 bases and J dropped 0; count of bases not matched to a gene: 10. Per germline, CDR1 MNHEY and CDR2 SMNVEV (reference sequence). CDR3: CASSGTGGKTPNYGYTF. Here the CDR3 DNA reads TGTGCCAGCAGTGGAACAGGGGGCAAAACCCCTAACTATGGCTACACCTTC.

The V call is TRBV18, the J call TRBJ2-5, with D possibly being TRBD2 (6 bases). CDR3 size: 14 residues. The V gene lost 2 bases and the J gene lost 5 bases, with 12 bases spanning the gap. Germline CDR1 and CDR2: KGHSH and LQKENI. CDR3 nucleotides: TGTGCCAGCTCACCAAATTCGGGGGAGGAGACCCAGTACTTC. Translating gives CASSPNSGEETQYF.

This clone showed up just once. V gene TRBV20-1 combines with J gene TRBJ2-1; perhaps TRBD2 as D (6 bases). Trimming stripped 6 bases from V and 14 bases from J, with 14 bases between. The CDR3 spans 10 residues. CDR1 and CDR2 from the germline V gene are DFQATT and SNEGSKA (reference sequence). DNA of the CDR3: TGCAGTGCCTCGGGAGTTAGAGAGTTCTTC. This translates into CSASGVREFF.

V and J are TRBV7-3 and TRBJ1-2; possible D gene TRBD1, 5 bases. Germline-derived CDR1 and CDR2 are SGHTA and FQGTGA. Trimming took 3 bases from V and 3 from J, leaving 8 bases between them. CDR3 size: 13 residues. The CDR3 spells CASSFKGDYGYTF. CDR3 in DNA: TGTGCCAGCAGCTTCAAAGGGGACTATGGCTACACCTTC.

The chain links TRBV29-1 to TRBJ2-7; D unresolved. V dropped 4 bases and J dropped 0 bases, with 7 bases sitting between them. Germline CDR1 is SQVTM and CDR2 is ANQGSEA. The CDR3 is 12 residues long. This CDR3 reads CSVGGSSYEQYF. The CDR3, as DNA: TGCAGCGTTGGAGGTTCCTCCTACGAGCAGTACTTC.

The rearrangement links TRBV4-3 to TRBJ2-3, with D possibly matching TRBD2 (6 bases). V gave up 0 bases and J gave up 1 base, with 17 bases separating them. CDR1 LGHNA and CDR2 YSLEER come from the germline V gene. This CDR3 spans 18 amino acids. Written as DNA, the CDR3 is TGCGCCAGCAGCCAAGATGGGATTTGGCGGGAACGCACAGATACGCAGTATTTT. This codes for CASSQDGIWRERTDTQYF.

The chain combines TRBV15 with TRBJ2-7; 7 nucleotides line up with TRBD2. Germline lookup yields CDR1 LNHNV and CDR2 YYDKDF (reference sequence). The CDR3 runs to 17 residues. Trimming cost V 3 bases and J 3 bases; bases outside gene matches: 14. The chain's CDR3 is CATSRRVFGGGIYEQYF. The CDR3 coding sequence is TGTGCCACCAGCAGGCGAGTCTTCGGCGGGGGAATCTACGAGCAGTACTTC.

This rearrangement joins TRBV15 to TRBJ2-3, with 9 bases identical to TRBD2. Germline CDR1 and CDR2: LNHNV and YYDKDF (reference sequence). The CDR3 has 16 amino acids. V shed 5 bases and J 1 base; nucleotides not matched to a gene: 7. This CDR3 is CATSRVAGDGTDTQYF. DNA of the CDR3: TGTGCCACCAGCCGAGTAGCGGGAGACGGCACAGATACGCAGTATTTT.

V usage is TRBV7-8 and J usage is TRBJ2-5; weak D call: TRBD2 (5 bases). V was pared by 4 bases and J by 2 bases, with 14 bases between. This CDR3 contains 15 residues. Germline-derived CDR1 and CDR2 are SGHVS and FQNEAQ. CDR3 bases: TGTGCCAGCAGCTGCCAGGACTGCAAACAAGAGACCCAGTACTTC. It specifies CASSCQDCKQETQYF.

The genes are TRBV2 and TRBJ2-7; TRBD2 aligns across 11 bases. CDR3 length equals 15 residues. Losses at the gene ends were 6 bases for V and 0 bases for J; bases not matched to a gene: 4. Germline CDR1 and CDR2: SNHLY and FYNNEI. The chain's CDR3 is CASRRTSGSSYEQYF. The CDR3 bases are TGTGCCAGCAGAAGAACTAGCGGGAGCTCCTACGAGCAGTACTTC.

The V call is TRBV7-9, the J call TRBJ2-3; weak D call: TRBD2 (5 bases). The V gene lost 5 bases and the J gene lost 5 bases, with 17 bases spanning the gap. The V gene's germline CDR1 is SEHNR and CDR2 FQNEAQ (reference sequence). The CDR3 contains 15 residues. CDR3 residues: CASSNWTDLEDTQYF. The CDR3 DNA is TGTGCCAGCAGCAATTGGACTGATTTGGAAGATACGCAGTATTTT. Full variable domain (outside the CDR3, taken from reference TRBV7-9 and TRBJ2-3): DTGVSQNPRHKITKRGQNVTFRCDPISEHNRLYWYRQTLGQGPEFLTYFQNEAQLEKSRLLSDRFSAERPKGSFSTLEIQRTEQGDSAMYLCASSNWTDLEDTQYFGPGTRLTVL.

The rearrangement links TRBV6-4 to TRBJ2-1; D remains ambiguous. V lost 8 bases and J lost 13, with 15 bases in between. CDR1 and CDR2 (germline): MRHNA, SNTAGT. The CDR3 contains 11 residues. CDR3 sequence reads: CASRQGQVQFF. DNA for the CDR3: TGTGCCAGCCGCCAAGGTCAGGTACAGTTCTTC.

This clone came up a few times. The genes are TRBV19 and TRBJ2-2; 7 nucleotides match TRBD1. V dropped 5 bases and J dropped 3; count of bases not matched to a gene: 6. The CDR3 is 15 residues long. Germline CDR1 reads LNHDA; CDR2 reads SQIVND (reference sequence). The CDR3 here is CASSRQGTDTGELFF. CDR3 nucleotide sequence: TGTGCCAGTAGTCGACAGGGTACGGACACCGGGGAGCTGTTTTTT.

The chain uses TRBV14 and TRBJ2-7; 11 bases are a match to TRBD2. This CDR3 region has 16 residues. V lost 3 bases, J lost 0 bases, and 4 bases stayed unmatched. Germline CDR1 reads SGHDN; CDR2 reads FVKESK. The CDR3: CASSQASGGSSYEQYF. CDR3 coding DNA: TGTGCCAGCAGCCAGGCTAGCGGGGGGAGCTCCTACGAGCAGTACTTC.